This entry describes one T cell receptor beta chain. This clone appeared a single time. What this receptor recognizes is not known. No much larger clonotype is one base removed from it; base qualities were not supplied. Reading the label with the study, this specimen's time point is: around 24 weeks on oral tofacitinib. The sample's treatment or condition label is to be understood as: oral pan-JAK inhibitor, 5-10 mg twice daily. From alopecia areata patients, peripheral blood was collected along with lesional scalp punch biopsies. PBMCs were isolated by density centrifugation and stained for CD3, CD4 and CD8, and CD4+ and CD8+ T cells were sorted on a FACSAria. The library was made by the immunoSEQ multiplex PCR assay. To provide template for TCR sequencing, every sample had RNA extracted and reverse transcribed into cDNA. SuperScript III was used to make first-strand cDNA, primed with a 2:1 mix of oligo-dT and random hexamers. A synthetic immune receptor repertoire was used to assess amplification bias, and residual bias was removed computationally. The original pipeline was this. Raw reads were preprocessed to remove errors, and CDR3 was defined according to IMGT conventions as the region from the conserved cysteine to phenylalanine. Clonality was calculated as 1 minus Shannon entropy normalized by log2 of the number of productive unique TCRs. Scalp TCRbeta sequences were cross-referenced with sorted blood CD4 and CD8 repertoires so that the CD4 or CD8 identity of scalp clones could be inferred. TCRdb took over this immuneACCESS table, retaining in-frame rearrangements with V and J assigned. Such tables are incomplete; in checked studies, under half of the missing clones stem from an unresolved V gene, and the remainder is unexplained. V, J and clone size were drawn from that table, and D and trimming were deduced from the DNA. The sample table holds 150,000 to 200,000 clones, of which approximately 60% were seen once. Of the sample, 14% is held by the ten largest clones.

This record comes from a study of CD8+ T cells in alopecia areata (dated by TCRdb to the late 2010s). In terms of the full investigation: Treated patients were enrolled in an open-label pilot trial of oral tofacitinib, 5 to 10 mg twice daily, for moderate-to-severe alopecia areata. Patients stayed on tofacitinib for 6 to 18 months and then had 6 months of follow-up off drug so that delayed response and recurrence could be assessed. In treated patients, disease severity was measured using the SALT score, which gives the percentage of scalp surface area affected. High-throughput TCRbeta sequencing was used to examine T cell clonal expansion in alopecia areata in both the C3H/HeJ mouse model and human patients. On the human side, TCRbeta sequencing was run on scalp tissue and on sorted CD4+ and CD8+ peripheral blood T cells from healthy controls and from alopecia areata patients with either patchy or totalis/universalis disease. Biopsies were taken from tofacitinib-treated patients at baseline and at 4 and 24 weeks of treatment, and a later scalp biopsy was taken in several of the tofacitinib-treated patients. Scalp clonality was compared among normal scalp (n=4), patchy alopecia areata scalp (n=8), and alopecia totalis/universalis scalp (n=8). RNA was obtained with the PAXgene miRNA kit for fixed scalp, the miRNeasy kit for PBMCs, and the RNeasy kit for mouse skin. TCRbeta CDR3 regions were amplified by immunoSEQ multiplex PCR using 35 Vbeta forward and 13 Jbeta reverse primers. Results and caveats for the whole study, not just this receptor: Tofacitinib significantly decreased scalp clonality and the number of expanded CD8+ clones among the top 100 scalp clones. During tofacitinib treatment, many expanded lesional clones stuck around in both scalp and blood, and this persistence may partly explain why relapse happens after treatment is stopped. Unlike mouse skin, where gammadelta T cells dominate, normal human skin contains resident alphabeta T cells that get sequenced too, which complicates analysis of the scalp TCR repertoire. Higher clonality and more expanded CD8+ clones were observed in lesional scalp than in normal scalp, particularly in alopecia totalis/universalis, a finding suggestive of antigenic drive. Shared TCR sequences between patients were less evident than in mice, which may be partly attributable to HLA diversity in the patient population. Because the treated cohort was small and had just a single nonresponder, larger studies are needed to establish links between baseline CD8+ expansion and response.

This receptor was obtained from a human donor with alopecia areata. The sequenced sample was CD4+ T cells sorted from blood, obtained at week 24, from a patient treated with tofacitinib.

CDR3 region: CSVEDRNTIYF. The DNA reads TGCAGCGTTGAAGACAGAAACACCATATATTTT. In this chain, TRBV29-1 is recombined with TRBJ1-3; the D gene identity is not certain. The germline ends are 2 bases apart after V is trimmed by 0 bases and J by 5 bases. The CDR3 numbers 11 residues from cysteine through phenylalanine. The retained sequence is limited to the CDR3, 33 bases, with the frame set at the first base. CDR1 SQVTM and CDR2 ANQGSEA are derived from the germline V gene.